This entry lists 18 T cell receptor beta chains sequenced from one sample in a study of shared clonotypes between healthy human individuals. Assay: immunoSEQ multiplex PCR; the TCRdb copy retains only in-frame clones and omits some. Here the sample spans about 470,000 clones, roughly 77% being singletons. Sequencing input: PBMCs. The receptors shown here come from a middle-aged woman in good health. Some clones in this sample may be carry-over from other donors' samples.

The chain combines TRBV6-6 with TRBJ2-7, with 8 positions matching TRBD1. Germline CDR1 reads MNHNY; CDR2 reads SVGAGI (reference sequence). J lost 6 bases, V lost 2 bases, and 3 bases had no gene match. The CDR3 is made up of 13 amino acids. The CDR3 here is CASSYGQGGEQYF. DNA for the CDR3: TGTGCCAGCAGTTACGGACAGGGAGGCGAGCAGTACTTC.

This clone was found many times. The chain couples TRBV18 to TRBJ2-7, with TRBD1 matching 12 bases. CDR1 is KGHSH and CDR2 is LQKENI in the germline V gene. This CDR3 is built from 15 residues. V lost 3 bases and J lost 9; bases outside the gene matches: 9. CDR3 loop: CASSPPGQGAQVQYF. The CDR3 nucleotides are TGTGCCAGCTCACCGCCGGGACAGGGGGCCCAGGTGCAGTACTTC.

This clone was counted at least ten times. V gene TRBV30 combines with J gene TRBJ2-4; D possibly uses TRBD1 or TRBD2 (6 bases each). The germline gives CDR1 GTSNPN, CDR2 SVGIG (reference sequence). CDR3 length: 13 amino acids. Trimming took 0 bases from V and 8 from J, leaving 11 bases between them. In DNA form, the CDR3 reads TGTGCCTGGAGTGTGTGGGGGGCGGACATTCAGTACTTC. This gives the protein CAWSVWGADIQYF.

The genes are TRBV14 and TRBJ1-1, with D unresolved. Per germline, CDR1 SGHDN and CDR2 FVKESK. The V end was cut by 2 bases, the J end by 6 bases, with 22 bases between. This CDR3 region has 17 residues. The CDR3 loop reads CASSQLGGGKRLAEAFF. The CDR3 nucleotides are TGTGCCAGCAGCCAATTAGGTGGAGGGAAACGTCTCGCTGAAGCTTTCTTT. The full variable domain, rest sourced from reference TRBV14 and TRBJ1-1, is EAGVTQFPSHSVIEKGQTVTLRCDPISGHDNLYWYRRVMGKEIKFLLHFVKESKQDESGMPNNRFLAERTGGTYSTLKVQPAELEDSGVYFCASSQLGGGKRLAEAFFGQGTRLTVV.

The rearrangement links TRBV4-2 to TRBJ2-3; 13 bases fit TRBD2. This CDR3 has 20 residues. CDR1 LGHNA and CDR2 YNFKEQ come from the germline V gene. The V gene end was trimmed by 4 bases and the J gene end by 4 bases; junction bases not matched to a gene: 17. In DNA form, the CDR3 reads TGTGCCAGCAGCCTTAGGATAGGACTAGCGGGAGAGGGGGGGGCAGATACGCAGTATTTT. Translated: CASSLRIGLAGEGGADTQYF.

CDR3 sequence: CASSLLYSSENTEAFF. For the CDR3, the DNA is TGTGCCAGCAGTTTATTATATTCGTCGGAGAACACTGAAGCTTTCTTT. The chain employs TRBV28 and TRBJ1-1; D uncertain. CDR3 length: 16 residues. V was trimmed by 1 base and J by 1 base, leaving 13 bases between them. The germline gives CDR1 MDHEN, CDR2 SYDVKM.

The chain recombines TRBV4-1 with TRBJ1-1; 7 nucleotides align to TRBD1. Trimming removed 6 bases from V and 2 bases from J; junction bases left unmatched: 9. Germline loops: CDR1 MGHRA, CDR2 YSYEKL. The CDR3 runs to 15 residues. In nucleotides, the CDR3 is TGCGCCAGCAGGAACCCGGGACAGAAAAACACTGAAGCTTTCTTT. The encoded protein is CASRNPGQKNTEAFF.

The V call is TRBV29-1, the J call TRBJ1-2, with D possibly being TRBD1 (5 bases). There are 12 residues in the CDR3. Germline assignment: CDR1 SQVTM and CDR2 ANQGSEA. V shed 8 bases and J shed 4 bases, with 14 bases lying between them. This CDR3 reads CSLGGMGYGYTF. In DNA, the CDR3 is TGCAGCCTTGGGGGGATGGGCTATGGCTACACCTTC.

The chain combines TRBV19 with TRBJ2-5; 7 nucleotides line up with TRBD1. The CDR3 runs 15 residues. Per the germline V gene, CDR1 is LNHDA and CDR2 is SQIVND (reference sequence). Germline trimming cut 7 bases from V and 3 bases from J; bases unmatched to any gene: 11. The CDR3 sequence is CASNRRGTDKETQYF. The CDR3 nucleotides are TGTGCCAGTAACCGACGAGGGACAGATAAAGAGACCCAGTACTTC.

This chain connects TRBV6-5 to TRBJ2-5; perhaps TRBD1 as D (7 bases). Deletions cut 5 bases from V and 5 bases from J, with 15 bases between. The CDR3 contains 14 residues. The germline V gene has CDR1 MNHEY and CDR2 SVGAGI. CDR3 protein: CASSNRGGEETQYF. In DNA form, the CDR3 reads TGTGCCAGCAGTAACAGGGGAGGAGAGGAGACCCAGTACTTC.

The genes are TRBV28 and TRBJ1-1; 7 bases are shared with TRBD1. This CDR3 has 13 residues. CDR1 and CDR2 from the germline V gene are MDHEN and SYDVKM. V shed 6 bases and J 5 bases; nucleotides not matched to a gene: 6. CDR3 protein: CASRTGFSTEAFF. Here the CDR3 DNA reads TGTGCCAGCAGGACAGGGTTTAGTACTGAAGCTTTCTTT.

The V call is TRBV30, the J call TRBJ2-7; TRBD2 is a possible D gene (5 bases). V was clipped by 3 bases and J by 2 bases, with 11 bases between them. Germline V gene sequence: CDR1 GTSNPN, CDR2 SVGIG (reference sequence). The CDR3 length is 13 residues. CDR3 in DNA: TGTGCCTGGAGGGGAGTCCCTACCTACGAGCAGTACTTC. It codes for CAWRGVPTYEQYF.

The chain couples TRBV13 to TRBJ2-1, with a weak D call TRBD2 (6 bases). V lost 5 bases and J lost 5, with 10 bases in between. The germline CDR1 and CDR2 sequences are PRHDT and FYEKMQ (reference sequence). The CDR3 has 13 residues. CDR3 DNA: TGTGCCAGCAGCCGGGACTGGAACAATGAGCAGTTCTTC. Its translation is CASSRDWNNEQFF. The full variable domain, rest sourced from reference TRBV13 and TRBJ2-1, is AAGVIQSPRHLIKEKRETATLKCYPIPRHDTVYWYQQGPGQDPQFLISFYEKMQSDKGSIPDRFSAQQFSDYHSELNMSSLELGDSALYFCASSRDWNNEQFFGPGTRLTVL.

This chain connects TRBV2 to TRBJ2-7, with 11 bases lining up with TRBD2. This CDR3 is built from 15 residues. Looked up from germline, CDR1 is SNHLY and CDR2 is FYNNEI. CDR3 sequence: CASPSLAGGTYEQYF. CDR3 DNA: TGTGCGAGCCCCAGCCTAGCGGGAGGTACCTACGAGCAGTACTTC.

The rearrangement joins TRBV6-1 to TRBJ2-7; no clear D gene. Germline V gene data show CDR1 as MNHNS and CDR2 as SASEGT. Trimming left V 11 bases short and J 4 bases short, with 24 bases between. This CDR3 comprises 15 residues. In DNA form, the CDR3 reads TGTGCCGGGTTCCGCCGGGTCCTAGATGAGTACGAGCAGTACTTC. Translating it yields CAGFRRVLDEYEQYF.

The chain recombines TRBV27 with TRBJ1-4, with D possibly being TRBD1 (5 bases). V lost 7 bases, J lost 5 bases, and 11 bases lay in between. CDR1 and CDR2 from the germline V gene are MNHEY and SMNVEV (reference sequence). The CDR3 sequence is 13 residues long. Written as DNA, the CDR3 is TGTGCCAGCAACTCAAGGGGAAATGAAAAACTGTTTTTT. Its protein is CASNSRGNEKLFF.

The gene calls are TRBV7-9 and TRBJ2-7; D is unclear. Germline V gives CDR1 SEHNR, CDR2 FQNEAQ (reference sequence). The CDR3 is 14 residues long. V was trimmed by 1 base and J by 2 bases, leaving 9 bases between them. The CDR3 DNA is TGTGCCAGCAGCTTAGGGCGGTCCCCCTACGAGCAGTACTTC. Translation gives CASSLGRSPYEQYF.

Regarding this clone: This may come from a read error, since a much larger clone is one base off. V gene TRBV9 combines with J gene TRBJ1-1; D gene uncertain. The germline CDR1 and CDR2 sequences are SGDLS and YYNGEE. V lost 3 bases to trimming and J lost 1 base, with 4 bases between them. The CDR3 extends over 12 amino acids. This CDR3 is CASSAPNTEAFF. For the CDR3, the DNA is TGTGCCAGCAGCGCCCCGAACACTGAAGCTTTCTTT. The full variable domain, completed using reference TRBV9 and TRBJ1-1, is DSGVTQTPKHLITATGQRVTLRCSPRSGDLSVYWYQQSLDQGLQFLIQYYNGEERAKGNILERFSAQQFPDLHSELNLSSLELGDSALYFCASSAPNTEAFFGQGTRLTVV.